The rows below give T cell receptor beta chains drawn from one sample of a study of blood T cell repertoires in COVID-19. Assay used: immunoSEQ multiplex PCR; TCRdb lists only in-frame clones, some missing. The table lists approximately 80,000 clones, roughly 85% of them singletons. The sequenced sample consisted of peripheral blood. The source of these receptors is a human donor in a cohort sampled during active COVID-19. The CDR3 runs from the conserved cysteine through the conserved F or W. D genes are given only for firm matches. Clone size is not always given. Where it is, it says once, few, many or a class for expanded clones.

D gene	V gene	clone size	J gene	CDR3 DNA	CDR3 protein
TRBD2	TRBV7-2	-	TRBJ2-3	TGTGCCAGCAGCAAATGGACTAGCGCCACAGATACGCAGTATTTT	CASSKWTSATDTQYF
TRBD1	TRBV5-6	once	TRBJ2-2	TGTGCCAGCAGCTTGGTACAGGGGGCGAACACCGGGGAGCTGTTTTTT	CASSLVQGANTGELFF
TRBD2	TRBV19	-	TRBJ2-5	TGTGCCAGTAGTCCACGACTAGCGGGAGTGGAGACCCAGTACTTC	CASSPRLAGVETQYF
-	TRBV2	-	TRBJ2-1	TGTGCCAGCAGTGTTTCGAGGGAATATGAGCAGTTCTTC	CASSVSREYEQFF
-	TRBV7-7	-	TRBJ2-5	TGTGCTAGCAGCTTAGGAAGGGGTCAAGAGACCCAGTACTTC	CASSLGRGQETQYF
TRBD1	TRBV2	-	TRBJ2-7	TGTGCCAGCGGCGGGACAGGTCCCTACGAGCAGTACTTC	CASGGTGPYEQYF
-	TRBV5-5	-	TRBJ2-3	TGTGCCAGCAGCTTGCAGGGGCCAGATACGCAGTATTTT	CASSLQGPDTQYF
TRBD1	TRBV19	-	TRBJ2-7	TGTGCCAGTAGTACAACAGTACAGGGGGGAGAGCAGTACTTC	CASSTTVQGGEQYF
-	TRBV7-9	-	TRBJ2-1	TGTGCCAGTTTTACGAGTGAGCAGTTCTTC	CASFTSEQFF
TRBD1	TRBV2	-	TRBJ2-1	TGTGCCAGCAGTGGACAGGGCGTGGGGTCGGGTGAGCAGTTCTTC	CASSGQGVGSGEQFF
TRBD1	TRBV9	-	TRBJ2-6	TGTGCCAGCAGCGTGGAGGACAGGGGGATTGACTCTGGGGCCAACGTCCTGACTTTC	CASSVEDRGIDSGANVLTF
-	TRBV3-1/TRBV3-2	-	TRBJ1-3	TGTGCCGGGGAGAGGCAGCCTAGAAAGGGAAACACCATATATTTT	CAGERQPRKGNTIYF
-	TRBV19	-	TRBJ1-3	TGTGCCAGTAGTACAATGACAGGCATCTCTGGAAACACCATATATTTT	CASSTMTGISGNTIYF
TRBD2	TRBV13	many	TRBJ2-7	TGTGCCAGCAGCTTAGCCCAGGGTCAACTAGCGGGACACTCCTACGAGCAGTACTTC	CASSLAQGQLAGHSYEQYF
TRBD2	TRBV5-1	-	TRBJ2-3	TGCGCCAGCAGCCCTGGGACTAGCGGATCCACAGATACGCAGTATTTT	CASSPGTSGSTDTQYF
-	TRBV2	-	TRBJ2-3	TGTGCCAGCAGCCGTTATCAGTCTAGCACAGATACGCAGTATTTT	CASSRYQSSTDTQYF
-	TRBV7-2	-	TRBJ1-4	TGTGCCAGCAGCTCCGAGGGGGCAACTAATGAAAAACTGTTTTTT	CASSSEGATNEKLFF
-	TRBV7-2	-	TRBJ2-5	TGTGCCAGCAGCTTAGCCAACTTAGAGACCCAGTACTTC	CASSLANLETQYF
-	TRBV12-3/TRBV12-4	-	TRBJ1-1	TGTGCCAGCAGTTTCCAAACAGACACTGAAGCTTTCTTT	CASSFQTDTEAFF
-	TRBV9	-	TRBJ2-5	TGTGCCAGCAGCGTAGAAGGGGGTGACCAAGAGACCCAGTACTTC	CASSVEGGDQETQYF
-	TRBV19	-	TRBJ1-3	TGTGCCAGTAGTGGTCAGTACACCATATATTTT	CASSGQYTIYF
TRBD1	TRBV28	-	TRBJ1-2	TGTGCCAGCAGTTCCCTAGGACAGGGGGCCGAATTAGGTGGCTACACCTTC	CASSSLGQGAELGGYTF
-	TRBV9	-	TRBJ2-7	TGTGCCAGCAGCGTAGAGGTCTGGGACTCGCGGCAGTACTTC	CASSVEVWDSRQYF
TRBD2	TRBV5-4	-	TRBJ2-7	TGTGCCAGCAGCTTGGGGACTAGCGGGAGAAGGTACGAGCAGTACTTC	CASSLGTSGRRYEQYF
-	TRBV5-4	few	TRBJ1-4	TGTGCCAGCAGCAGCGGGACTCTTCTCAATGAAAAACTGTTTTTT	CASSSGTLLNEKLFF
-	TRBV19	-	TRBJ1-1	TGTGCCAGTATGGGGGGAGAGCGGCGAGGCACTGAAGCTTTCTTT	CASMGGERRGTEAFF
-	TRBV9	-	TRBJ2-5	TGTGCCAGCAGCGTATTGTACAGCACCCGAGAGACCCAGTACTTC	CASSVLYSTRETQYF
TRBD1	TRBV5-1	-	TRBJ2-2	TGCGCCAGCAGCCCGGGACAGACGAACACCGGGGAGCTGTTTTTT	CASSPGQTNTGELFF
-	TRBV5-1	-	TRBJ1-1	TGCGCCAGCAGCTCCCAAGGGGGGAACACTGAAGCTTTCTTT	CASSSQGGNTEAFF
TRBD2	TRBV5-1	-	TRBJ2-7	TGCGCCAGCAGCTTGGCCGGGAGGTCTGAGCAGTACTTC	CASSLAGRSEQYF
-	TRBV29-1	-	TRBJ2-7	TGCAGCGCCATTCACGGCCCGGGTAGCTACGAGCAGTACTTC	CSAIHGPGSYEQYF
-	TRBV19	once	TRBJ2-7	TGTGCCACCTCGCTCGGTTACGAGCAGTACTTC	CATSLGYEQYF
TRBD1	TRBV28	-	TRBJ1-5	TGTGCCAGCAGGGGACAGGATAATCAGCCCCAGCATTTT	CASRGQDNQPQHF
-	TRBV11-2	few	TRBJ2-3	TGTGCCAGCAGCCTTAGCAGGGTGACAGATACGCAGTATTTT	CASSLSRVTDTQYF
-	TRBV19	-	TRBJ1-2	TGTGCTAGTCACTCCGCAGGCGAGTCGAAGGTGGGTGGCTACACCTTC	CASHSAGESKVGGYTF
-	TRBV5-1	-	TRBJ2-5	TGCGCCAGCAGTATGACAGGACAAGAGACCCAGTACTTC	CASSMTGQETQYF
-	TRBV7-2	-	TRBJ1-1	TGTGCCAGCAGCCCATACAAGAACACTGAAGCTTTCTTT	CASSPYKNTEAFF
TRBD1	TRBV6-5	-	TRBJ1-2	TGTGCCAGCAGTTACTCCGCGACAGGGCTCTTCTATGGCTACACCTTC	CASSYSATGLFYGYTF
-	TRBV28	-	TRBJ1-2	TGTGCCAGCACCCAAAGCGGGGTCGCCTATGGCTACACCTTC	CASTQSGVAYGYTF
TRBD2	TRBV3-1/TRBV3-2	-	TRBJ2-1	TGTGCCAGCAGCCAAGATAAAAGCGGGAATAAACCCCAATCCTACAATGAGCAGTTCTTC	CASSQDKSGNKPQSYNEQFF
TRBD2	TRBV3-1/TRBV3-2	-	TRBJ2-2	TGTGCCAGCAGAGTCCTAGCGGCGAACACCGGGGAGCTGTTTTTT	CASRVLAANTGELFF
-	TRBV19	-	TRBJ1-6	TGTGCCAGTACCAAAAGGTCCCGGGGAGACTCACCCCTCCACTTT	CASTKRSRGDSPLHF
-	TRBV6-2/TRBV6-3	few	TRBJ2-1	TGTGCCAGCAGCCCTACAACTAGATCGTCCTACAATGAGCAGTTCTTC	CASSPTTRSSYNEQFF
-	TRBV6-2/TRBV6-3	-	TRBJ1-5	TGTGCCAGCAGTTACTCGAGCCGTGATCAGCCCCAGCATTTT	CASSYSSRDQPQHF
-	TRBV21-1	-	TRBJ1-1	TGTGCCAGCAGCAAGTCACTCTTGAGATCGAACACTGAAGCTTTCTTT	CASSKSLLRSNTEAFF